What follows describes a single T cell receptor beta chain. Its antigen is not known. Data came from immunoSEQ multiplex PCR; TCRdb stores just in-frame clones and leaves some out. The table lists approximately 100,000 clones, about 83% of them singletons. This entry is derived from a study of radiotherapy plus CTLA-4 blockade in lung cancer. Study details: Of the patients, about 17% showed objective responses and roughly 34% attained disease control. The study, taken as a whole, reports: The study found tumor-derived TCR clones expanded in blood after radiotherapy plus ipilimumab. Early shifts in blood T cell clones, with interferon-beta, reportedly predicted response best.

Receiving focal radiation plus CTLA-4 blockade with ipilimumab were patients who had chemo-refractory metastatic non-small-cell lung cancer. The CDR3 length is 15 residues. Trimming took 5 bases from V and 8 from J, leaving 19 bases between them. Germline lookup yields CDR1 MNHEY and CDR2 SVGAGI. V is TRBV6-5 and J is TRBJ2-1; unclear D gene. This specimen was peripheral blood, taken from a patient treated with radiotherapy plus ipilimumab. The source is a human donor with non-small cell lung cancer that progressed on radiotherapy plus ipilimumab. Some clones in this sample may be carry-over from other donors' samples. CDR3: CASSPPDGPRDEQFF. CDR3 sequence (DNA): TGTGCCAGCAGTCCGCCGGACGGGCCTCGGGATGAGCAGTTCTTC.